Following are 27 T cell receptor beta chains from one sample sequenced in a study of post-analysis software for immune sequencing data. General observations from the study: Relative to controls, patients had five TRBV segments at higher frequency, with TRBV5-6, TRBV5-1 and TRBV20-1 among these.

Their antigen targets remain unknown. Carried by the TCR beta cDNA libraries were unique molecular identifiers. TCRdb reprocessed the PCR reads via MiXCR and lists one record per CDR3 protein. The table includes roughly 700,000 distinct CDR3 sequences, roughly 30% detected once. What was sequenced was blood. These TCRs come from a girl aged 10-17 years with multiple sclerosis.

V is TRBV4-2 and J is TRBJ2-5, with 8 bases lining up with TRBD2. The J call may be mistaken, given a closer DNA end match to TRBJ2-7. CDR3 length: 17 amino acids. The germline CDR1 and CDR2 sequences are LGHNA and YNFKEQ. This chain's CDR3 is CASSQDPPGGLLNEQYF. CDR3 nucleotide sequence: TGTGCCAGCAGCCAAGATCCCCCGGGAGGGCTCCTTAACGAGCAGTACTTC.

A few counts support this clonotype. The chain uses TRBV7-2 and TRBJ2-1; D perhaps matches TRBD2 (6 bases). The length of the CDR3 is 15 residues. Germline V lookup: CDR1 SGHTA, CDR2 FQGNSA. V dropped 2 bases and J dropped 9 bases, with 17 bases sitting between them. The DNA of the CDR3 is TGTGCCAGCAGCTTATCACCGGGGGAGTGGGCTGAGCAGTTCTTC. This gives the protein CASSLSPGEWAEQFF.

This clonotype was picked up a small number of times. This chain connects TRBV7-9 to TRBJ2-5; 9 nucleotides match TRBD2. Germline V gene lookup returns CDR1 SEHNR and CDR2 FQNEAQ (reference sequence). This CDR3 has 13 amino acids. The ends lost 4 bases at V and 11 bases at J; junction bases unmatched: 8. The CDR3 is CASSSSGRREQYF. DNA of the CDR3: TGTGCCAGCAGCTCGAGCGGGAGGAGGGAGCAGTACTTC.

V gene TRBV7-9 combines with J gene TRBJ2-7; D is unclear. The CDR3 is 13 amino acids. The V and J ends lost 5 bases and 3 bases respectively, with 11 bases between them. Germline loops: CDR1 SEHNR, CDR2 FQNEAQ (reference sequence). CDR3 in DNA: TGTGCCAGCAGCCAAACAGAGAACTACGAGCAGTACTTC. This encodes CASSQTENYEQYF.

DNA of the CDR3: TGTGCCAGCAGCGATCCCGGGCGGGCGTCCTACGAGCAGTACTTC. It translates to CASSDPGRASYEQYF. This chain connects TRBV7-9 to TRBJ2-7, with a tentative D call TRBD2 (5 bases). In germline, CDR1 is SEHNR, CDR2 FQNEAQ (reference sequence). V was trimmed by 5 bases and J by 1 base, leaving 15 bases between them. The length of the CDR3 is 15 residues.

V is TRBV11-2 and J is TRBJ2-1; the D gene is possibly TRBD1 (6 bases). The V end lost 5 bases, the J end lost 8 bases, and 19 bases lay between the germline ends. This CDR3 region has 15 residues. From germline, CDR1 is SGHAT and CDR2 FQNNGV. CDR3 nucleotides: TGTGCCAGCAGCCCTACAGGGTTTGTCGTAGATGAGCAGTTCTTC. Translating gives CASSPTGFVVDEQFF.

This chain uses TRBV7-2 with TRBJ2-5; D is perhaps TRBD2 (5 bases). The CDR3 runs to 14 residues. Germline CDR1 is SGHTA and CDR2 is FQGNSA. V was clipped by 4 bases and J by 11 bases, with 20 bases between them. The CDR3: CASSSAKAANEQYF. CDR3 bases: TGTGCCAGCAGCTCCGCTAAAGCGGCCAATGAGCAGTACTTC.

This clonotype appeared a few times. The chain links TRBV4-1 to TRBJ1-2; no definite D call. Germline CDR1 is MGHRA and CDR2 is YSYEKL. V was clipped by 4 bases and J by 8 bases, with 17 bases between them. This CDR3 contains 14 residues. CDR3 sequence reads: CASSLFGVLRGYTF. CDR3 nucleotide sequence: TGCGCCAGCAGCCTGTTTGGGGTTTTGAGGGGCTACACCTTC.

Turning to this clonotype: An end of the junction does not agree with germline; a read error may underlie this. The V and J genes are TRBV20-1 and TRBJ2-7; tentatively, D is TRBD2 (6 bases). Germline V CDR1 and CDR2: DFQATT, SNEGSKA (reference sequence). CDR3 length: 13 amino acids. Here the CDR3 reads CSAMGLGVYERYF. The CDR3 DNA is TGCAGTGCTATGGGACTTGGGGTCTACGAGCGGTACTTC.

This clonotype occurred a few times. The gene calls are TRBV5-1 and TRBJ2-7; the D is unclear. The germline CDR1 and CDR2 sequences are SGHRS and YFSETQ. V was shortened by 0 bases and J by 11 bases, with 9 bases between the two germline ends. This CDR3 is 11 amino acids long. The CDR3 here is CASSLEEVKYF. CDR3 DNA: TGCGCCAGCAGCTTGGAAGAGGTGAAGTACTTC.

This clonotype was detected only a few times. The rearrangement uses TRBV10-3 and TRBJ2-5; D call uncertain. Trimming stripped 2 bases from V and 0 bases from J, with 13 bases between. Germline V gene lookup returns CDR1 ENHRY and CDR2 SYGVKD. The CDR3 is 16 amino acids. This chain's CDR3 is CAISETNSHYQETQYF. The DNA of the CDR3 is TGTGCCATCAGTGAGACGAATAGTCACTACCAAGAGACCCAGTACTTC.

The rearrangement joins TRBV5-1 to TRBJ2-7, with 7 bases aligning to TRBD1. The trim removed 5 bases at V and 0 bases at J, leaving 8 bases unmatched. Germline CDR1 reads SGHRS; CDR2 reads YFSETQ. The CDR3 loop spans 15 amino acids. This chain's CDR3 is CASRVDRSSSYEQYF. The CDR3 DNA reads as TGCGCCAGCAGAGTGGACAGGTCAAGCTCCTACGAGCAGTACTTC.

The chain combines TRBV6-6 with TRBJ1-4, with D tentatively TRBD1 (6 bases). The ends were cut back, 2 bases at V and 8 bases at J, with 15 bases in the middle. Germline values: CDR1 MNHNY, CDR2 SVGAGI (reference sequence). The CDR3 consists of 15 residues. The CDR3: CASSYKGGFKEKLFF. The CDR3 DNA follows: TGTGCCAGCAGTTACAAGGGGGGTTTTAAGGAAAAACTGTTTTTT.

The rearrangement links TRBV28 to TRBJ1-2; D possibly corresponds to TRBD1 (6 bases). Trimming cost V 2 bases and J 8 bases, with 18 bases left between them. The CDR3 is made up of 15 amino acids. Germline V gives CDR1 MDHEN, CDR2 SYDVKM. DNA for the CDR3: TGTGCCAGCAGTTTAATTCGGGCAGGGGCGAACGGCTACACCTTC. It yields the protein CASSLIRAGANGYTF.

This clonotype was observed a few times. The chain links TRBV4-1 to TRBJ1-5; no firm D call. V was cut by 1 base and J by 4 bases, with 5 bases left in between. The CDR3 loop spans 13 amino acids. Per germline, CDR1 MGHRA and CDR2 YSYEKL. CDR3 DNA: TGCGCCAGCAGCCAAGGGATAAATCAGCCCCAGCATTTT. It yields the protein CASSQGINQPQHF.

CDR3 sequence reads: CASSVGQTYGYTF. CDR3 sequence (DNA): TGTGCCAGCAGCGTGGGACAGACCTATGGCTACACCTTC. The rearrangement uses TRBV6-6 and TRBJ1-2; 7 bases are a match to TRBD1. CDR1 and CDR2 from the germline V gene are MNHNY and SVGAGI (reference sequence). There are 13 residues in the CDR3. V dropped 6 bases and J dropped 4; count of bases not matched to a gene: 5.

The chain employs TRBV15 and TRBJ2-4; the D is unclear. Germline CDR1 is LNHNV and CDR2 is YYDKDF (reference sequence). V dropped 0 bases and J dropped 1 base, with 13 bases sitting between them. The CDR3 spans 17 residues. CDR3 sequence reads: CATSRDPTGRAKNIQYF. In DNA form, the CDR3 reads TGTGCCACCAGCAGAGATCCGACGGGTAGGGCCAAAAACATTCAGTACTTC.

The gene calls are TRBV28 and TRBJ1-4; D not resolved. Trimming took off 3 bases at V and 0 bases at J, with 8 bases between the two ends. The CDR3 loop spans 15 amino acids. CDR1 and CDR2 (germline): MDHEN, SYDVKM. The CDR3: CASSLHPSTNEKLFF. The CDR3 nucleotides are TGTGCCAGCAGTTTGCATCCTTCAACTAATGAAAAACTGTTTTTT.

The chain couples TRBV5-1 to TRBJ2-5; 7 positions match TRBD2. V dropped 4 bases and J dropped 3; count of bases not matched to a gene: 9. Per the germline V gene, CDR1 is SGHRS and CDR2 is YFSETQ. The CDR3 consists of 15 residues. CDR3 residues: CASSAGGRGEETQYF. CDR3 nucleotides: TGCGCCAGCAGCGCCGGAGGGAGGGGAGAAGAGACCCAGTACTTC.

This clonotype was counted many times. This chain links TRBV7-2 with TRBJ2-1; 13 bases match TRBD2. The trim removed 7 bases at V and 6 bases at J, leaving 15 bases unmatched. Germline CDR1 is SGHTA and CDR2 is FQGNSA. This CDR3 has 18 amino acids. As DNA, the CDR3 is TGTGCCAGCACCCGGACAGGCGCCGGGACTAGCGGGGCCAATGAGCAGTTCTTC. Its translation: CASTRTGAGTSGANEQFF.

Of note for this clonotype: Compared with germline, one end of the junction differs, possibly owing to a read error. In nucleotides, the CDR3 is TGTGCCAGCAGTGACAGCATACAGGGACATTCATCCCTCCACTTT. It yields the protein CASSDSIQGHSSLHF. The V call is TRBV6-1, the J call TRBJ1-6; D might be TRBD1 (6 bases). The CDR3 has 15 amino acids. Germline V gene lookup returns CDR1 MNHNS and CDR2 SASEGT.

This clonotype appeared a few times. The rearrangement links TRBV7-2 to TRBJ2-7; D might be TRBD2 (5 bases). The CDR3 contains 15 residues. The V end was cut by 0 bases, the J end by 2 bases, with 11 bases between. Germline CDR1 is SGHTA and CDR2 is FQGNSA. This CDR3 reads CASSLAGSPTYEQYF. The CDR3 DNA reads TGTGCCAGCAGCTTAGCAGGGAGCCCTACCTACGAGCAGTACTTC.

As DNA, the CDR3 is TGTGCCAGCACGGGGGGACCTCTCAACACTGAAGCTTTCTTT. Protein product: CASTGGPLNTEAFF. This chain joins TRBV7-9 and TRBJ1-1; possibly TRBD1 for D (5 bases). The CDR3 totals 14 residues. Trimming left V 7 bases short and J 2 bases short, with 14 bases between. Germline V gives CDR1 SEHNR, CDR2 FQNEAQ (reference sequence).

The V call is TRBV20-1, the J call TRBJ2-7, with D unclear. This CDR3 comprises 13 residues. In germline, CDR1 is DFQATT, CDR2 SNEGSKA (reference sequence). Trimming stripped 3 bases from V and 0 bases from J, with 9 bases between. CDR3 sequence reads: CSASDPSSYEQYF. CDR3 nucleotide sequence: TGCAGTGCTAGCGACCCTAGCTCCTACGAGCAGTACTTC.

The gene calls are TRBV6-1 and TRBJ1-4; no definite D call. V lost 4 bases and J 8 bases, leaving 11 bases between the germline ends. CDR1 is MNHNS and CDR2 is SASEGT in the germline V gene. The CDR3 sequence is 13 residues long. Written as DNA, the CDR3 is TGTGCCAGCAGTGCCTCCCCGAGCGAAAAACTGTTTTTT. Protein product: CASSASPSEKLFF.

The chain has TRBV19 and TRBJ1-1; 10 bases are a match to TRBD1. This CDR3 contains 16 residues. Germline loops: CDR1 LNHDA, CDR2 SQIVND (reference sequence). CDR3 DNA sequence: TGTGCTTCCCCCCGAGGACAGGGGGACCTCAACACTGAAGCTTTCTTT. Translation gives CASPRGQGDLNTEAFF.

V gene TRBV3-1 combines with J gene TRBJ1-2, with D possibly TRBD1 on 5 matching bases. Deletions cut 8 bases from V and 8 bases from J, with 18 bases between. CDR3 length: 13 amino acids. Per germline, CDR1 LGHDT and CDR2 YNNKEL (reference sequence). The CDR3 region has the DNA TGTGCCAGCGGACGAAAGGGGAATTCCGGCTACACCTTC. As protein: CASGRKGNSGYTF.